Sequencing of this T cell receptor beta chain was carried out in a study of blood T cell repertoires in COVID-19. Study-level information: Samples representing acute and convalescent COVID-19 were sourced from the United States, Italy and Spain. Nucleic acid was either cDNA or gDNA, and it came from T cells, B-cell-depleted T cells, or PBMCs.

After removal of 5 bases from V and 5 bases from J, the junction contained 6 bases not matched to a gene. The CDR3 is made up of 13 amino acids. Germline CDR1 reads SQVTM; CDR2 reads ANQGSEA. Assay used: immunoSEQ multiplex PCR; TCRdb lists only in-frame clones, some missing. The table records roughly 290,000 clones, approximately 90% of them present only once. This clonotype was sampled from a man aged 25 to 45 with acute or convalescent COVID-19. The sequenced material came from peripheral blood. The chain combines TRBV29-1 with TRBJ2-5, with TRBD2 matching over 9 bases. Here the CDR3 reads CSVQRGAEETQYF. CDR3 DNA sequence: TGCAGCGTTCAGCGGGGGGCGGAGGAGACCCAGTACTTC.